This is a list of T cell receptor beta chains from one sample in a study of sequential checkpoint blockade in melanoma. Profiling relied on immunoSEQ multiplex PCR, and the TCRdb table lists in-frame clones only, not all of them. The top ten hold 10% to 15% of the sample, which has about 40,000 clones, roughly 90% seen once. The specimen comprised CD8+ T cells sorted from blood (inferred from file names), sampled from a patient given nivolumab and ipilimumab in sequence. Receptors originate from a human donor with melanoma. The CDR3 runs from the conserved cysteine through the conserved F or W. Each record gives: D gene, clone size, V gene, J gene, CDR3 protein, CDR3 DNA. The D gene is left open where the match is weak. Size is stated for part of the rows, as once, few or many counts, or as a class when the clone is expanded.

d_gene: TRBD1; abundance: .; v_gene: TRBV25-1; j_gene: TRBJ2-3; CDR3aa: CASSPRDRDTDTQYF; CDR3nt: TGTGCCAGCTCACCCCGGGACAGGGACACAGATACGCAGTATTTT
d_gene: .; abundance: few; v_gene: TRBV4-1; j_gene: TRBJ2-7; CDR3aa: CASSQGRLRNRDYEQYF; CDR3nt: TGCGCCAGCAGCCAAGGTCGCCTACGAAACAGGGATTACGAGCAGTACTTC
d_gene: .; abundance: .; v_gene: TRBV5-4; j_gene: TRBJ2-7; CDR3aa: CASSLVWPESSYEQYF; CDR3nt: TGTGCCAGCAGCTTGGTATGGCCGGAGAGCTCCTACGAGCAGTACTTC
d_gene: TRBD2; abundance: .; v_gene: TRBV4-2; j_gene: TRBJ2-1; CDR3aa: CASSQDLLAGVGEQFF; CDR3nt: TGTGCCAGCAGCCAAGATCTCCTAGCGGGAGTGGGTGAGCAGTTCTTC
d_gene: .; abundance: once; v_gene: TRBV5-5; j_gene: TRBJ1-1; CDR3aa: CASSLGPNTEAFF; CDR3nt: TGTGCCAGCAGCTTGGGGCCGAACACTGAAGCTTTCTTT
d_gene: .; abundance: few; v_gene: TRBV5-1; j_gene: TRBJ1-1; CDR3aa: CASSPLRRPRLEAFF; CDR3nt: TGCGCCAGCAGCCCGCTAAGGAGGCCCCGTCTTGAAGCTTTCTTT
d_gene: .; abundance: .; v_gene: TRBV6-5; j_gene: TRBJ2-2; CDR3aa: CASSYSSATGELFF; CDR3nt: TGTGCCAGCAGTTACTCCAGCGCCACCGGGGAGCTGTTTTTT
d_gene: TRBD1; abundance: once; v_gene: TRBV2; j_gene: TRBJ1-1; CDR3aa: CASRPPGTGNTEAFF; CDR3nt: TGTGCCAGCAGACCTCCCGGGACAGGGAACACTGAAGCTTTCTTT
d_gene: TRBD1; abundance: .; v_gene: TRBV30; j_gene: TRBJ2-3; CDR3aa: CAWGTGVDTQYF; CDR3nt: TGTGCCTGGGGGACAGGGGTAGATACGCAGTATTTT
d_gene: .; abundance: .; v_gene: TRBV27; j_gene: TRBJ2-2; CDR3aa: CASSFTGTGELFF; CDR3nt: TGTGCCAGCAGTTTCACGGGTACCGGGGAGCTGTTTTTT
d_gene: TRBD1; abundance: .; v_gene: TRBV2; j_gene: TRBJ2-7; CDR3aa: CASNLGTGSSYEQYF; CDR3nt: TGTGCCAGCAACTTGGGGACAGGGAGCTCCTACGAGCAGTACTTC
d_gene: .; abundance: .; v_gene: TRBV19; j_gene: TRBJ2-2; CDR3aa: CATSRGTSNTGELFF; CDR3nt: TGTGCCACTTCAAGGGGGACATCGAACACCGGGGAGCTGTTTTTT
d_gene: .; abundance: .; v_gene: TRBV18; j_gene: TRBJ1-5; CDR3aa: CASSPERLNSNQPQHF; CDR3nt: TGTGCCAGCTCACCAGAAAGACTCAATAGCAATCAGCCCCAGCATTTT
d_gene: .; abundance: .; v_gene: TRBV10-2; j_gene: TRBJ2-7; CDR3aa: CASSASQYSSYEQYF; CDR3nt: TGCGCCAGCAGTGCGTCCCAGTACAGCTCCTACGAGCAGTACTTC
d_gene: TRBD1; abundance: .; v_gene: TRBV6-5; j_gene: TRBJ2-7; CDR3aa: CASSYTGGSYEQYF; CDR3nt: TGTGCCAGCAGTTACACAGGGGGTTCCTACGAGCAGTACTTC
d_gene: .; abundance: medium-sized; v_gene: TRBV27; j_gene: TRBJ1-1; CDR3aa: CASSFVPQGEAFF; CDR3nt: TGTGCCAGCAGTTTCGTACCTCAGGGTGAAGCTTTCTTT
d_gene: .; abundance: .; v_gene: TRBV9; j_gene: TRBJ2-4; CDR3aa: CASSVADSENIQYF; CDR3nt: TGTGCCAGCAGCGTAGCGGACAGCGAAAACATTCAGTACTTC
d_gene: .; abundance: .; v_gene: TRBV9; j_gene: TRBJ2-3; CDR3aa: CASSLWTGSDTQYF; CDR3nt: TGTGCCAGCAGCCTATGGACTGGCTCAGATACGCAGTATTTT
d_gene: TRBD2; abundance: .; v_gene: TRBV7-3; j_gene: TRBJ2-2; CDR3aa: CASSLGLAGTTGELFF; CDR3nt: TGTGCCAGCAGCTTAGGACTAGCGGGAACCACCGGGGAGCTGTTTTTT
d_gene: .; abundance: .; v_gene: TRBV7-9; j_gene: TRBJ2-5; CDR3aa: CASSFSGAQETQYF; CDR3nt: TGTGCCAGCAGCTTTAGCGGAGCTCAAGAGACCCAGTACTTC
d_gene: .; abundance: once; v_gene: TRBV29-1; j_gene: TRBJ2-1; CDR3aa: CSVVGGRSSYNEQFF; CDR3nt: TGCAGCGTTGTTGGGGGGAGGAGCTCCTACAATGAGCAGTTCTTC
d_gene: TRBD2; abundance: .; v_gene: TRBV7-8; j_gene: TRBJ2-7; CDR3aa: CASVGPGTSFFDEQYF; CDR3nt: TGTGCCAGCGTTGGGCCAGGGACTAGCTTTTTCGACGAGCAGTACTTC
d_gene: .; abundance: .; v_gene: TRBV9; j_gene: TRBJ1-2; CDR3aa: CASSIGGANYGYTF; CDR3nt: TGTGCCAGCAGCATAGGGGGAGCTAACTATGGCTACACCTTC
d_gene: .; abundance: .; v_gene: TRBV7-6; j_gene: TRBJ2-1; CDR3aa: CASSWPNDEQFF; CDR3nt: TGTGCCAGCAGCTGGCCAAACGATGAGCAGTTCTTC
d_gene: .; abundance: .; v_gene: TRBV27; j_gene: TRBJ2-7; CDR3aa: CASSLREDYEQYF; CDR3nt: TGTGCCAGCAGTTTGAGAGAAGACTACGAGCAGTACTTC
d_gene: TRBD1; abundance: once; v_gene: TRBV18; j_gene: TRBJ2-6; CDR3aa: CASSPLGDSLEVFIGANVLTF; CDR3nt: TGTGCCAGCTCACCATTGGGGGACAGCCTCGAGGTCTTCATTGGGGCCAACGTCCTGACTTTC
d_gene: .; abundance: .; v_gene: TRBV19; j_gene: TRBJ2-1; CDR3aa: CASSSRLHYNEQFF; CDR3nt: TGTGCCAGTAGTTCGAGGCTCCATTACAATGAGCAGTTCTTC
d_gene: .; abundance: .; v_gene: TRBV19; j_gene: TRBJ2-1; CDR3aa: CASRSRSSYNEQFF; CDR3nt: TGTGCCAGTAGGTCACGTAGCTCCTACAATGAGCAGTTCTTC
d_gene: TRBD2; abundance: .; v_gene: TRBV4-3; j_gene: TRBJ2-3; CDR3aa: CASSQGTSGSRDTQYF; CDR3nt: TGCGCCAGCAGCCAAGGGACTAGCGGGAGTAGGGATACGCAGTATTTT
d_gene: TRBD2; abundance: .; v_gene: TRBV5-1; j_gene: TRBJ2-2; CDR3aa: CASSLMGHPRTSETGELFF; CDR3nt: TGCGCCAGCAGCTTAATGGGACATCCGAGGACTAGCGAGACCGGGGAGCTGTTTTTT
d_gene: TRBD1; abundance: once; v_gene: TRBV5-4; j_gene: TRBJ1-2; CDR3aa: CASSSLTGTGRGGYTF; CDR3nt: TGTGCCAGCAGTTCCCTTACCGGGACAGGGAGGGGTGGCTACACCTTC
d_gene: .; abundance: .; v_gene: TRBV27; j_gene: TRBJ2-7; CDR3aa: CASSWGGAIGEQYF; CDR3nt: TGTGCCAGCAGTTGGGGGGGCGCGATCGGCGAGCAGTACTTC
d_gene: .; abundance: .; v_gene: TRBV28; j_gene: TRBJ2-3; CDR3aa: CASSFTGSPTDTQYF; CDR3nt: TGTGCCAGCAGTTTTACCGGGAGCCCCACAGATACGCAGTATTTT
d_gene: .; abundance: .; v_gene: TRBV7-3; j_gene: TRBJ2-2; CDR3aa: CASSPGLLPGELFF; CDR3nt: TGTGCCAGCAGCCCGGGACTTCTCCCCGGGGAGCTGTTTTTT
d_gene: TRBD1; abundance: .; v_gene: TRBV27; j_gene: TRBJ2-2; CDR3aa: CASSLSRDRGLGTGELFF; CDR3nt: TGTGCCAGCAGTTTATCCCGGGACAGGGGGTTGGGTACCGGGGAGCTGTTTTTT
d_gene: .; abundance: few; v_gene: TRBV28; j_gene: TRBJ1-3; CDR3aa: CASSLSGGFSGNTIYF; CDR3nt: TGTGCCAGCAGTTTATCTGGGGGCTTCTCTGGAAACACCATATATTTT
d_gene: .; abundance: .; v_gene: TRBV6-5; j_gene: TRBJ2-3; CDR3aa: CASSLKVLDTQYF; CDR3nt: TGTGCCAGCAGCCTAAAAGTGTTGGATACGCAGTATTTT
d_gene: TRBD1; abundance: .; v_gene: TRBV28; j_gene: TRBJ2-7; CDR3aa: CASRPPGTETYEQYF; CDR3nt: TGTGCCAGCAGACCCCCCGGGACAGAGACCTACGAGCAGTACTTC
d_gene: .; abundance: .; v_gene: TRBV6-1; j_gene: TRBJ2-7; CDR3aa: CASSESFGYEQYF; CDR3nt: TGTGCCAGCAGTGAAAGCTTCGGGTACGAGCAGTACTTC
d_gene: .; abundance: .; v_gene: TRBV27; j_gene: TRBJ1-1; CDR3aa: CASSLGGIITEAFF; CDR3nt: TGTGCCAGCAGTTTGGGGGGTATTATCACTGAAGCTTTCTTT
d_gene: .; abundance: .; v_gene: TRBV28; j_gene: TRBJ1-5; CDR3aa: CASSLTGVASNQPQHF; CDR3nt: TGTGCCAGCAGTTTGACGGGAGTGGCAAGCAATCAGCCCCAGCATTTT
d_gene: .; abundance: .; v_gene: TRBV28; j_gene: TRBJ2-7; CDR3aa: CASTPTMGASVDEQYF; CDR3nt: TGTGCCAGCACCCCCACCATGGGTGCCAGCGTTGACGAGCAGTACTTC
d_gene: TRBD1; abundance: once; v_gene: TRBV27; j_gene: TRBJ2-7; CDR3aa: CASSKQGDYEQYF; CDR3nt: TGTGCCAGCAGCAAACAGGGGGACTACGAGCAGTACTTC